One T cell receptor beta chain is described in this entry. The target antigen is unknown. This sample is part of a study of identical twins. Study-level findings and limits: With abundant cord blood beta clonotypes, insertions were fewer; memory repertoires showed no such pattern.

Each cDNA held unique molecular identifiers, and template switching gave it a universal primer site. TCRdb redid the calling of the 5' RACE reads with MiXCR, one entry per CDR3 protein. The top ten clones hold 2.9% of a sample with 430,000 or so distinct CDR3 sequences, 20% to 25% of them seen once. This same sample was also part of a study on T cells expressing NK-cell markers. That paper states: NKG2C+ dominant clonotype frequencies in six or seven donors were roughly 1.0-7.0% of CD8+ T cells. The study left the HCMV specificity of expanded NKG2C+ T cell clones unresolved.

Sequenced: CD4+ T cells sorted from blood. The TCR was taken from a woman aged 18-30 years in good health.

DNA for the CDR3: TGTGCCAGCGGGCGGGAAGGGGAGACCCAGTACTTC. Amino acid sequence: CASGREGETQYF. This rearrangement joins TRBV2 to TRBJ2-5, with TRBD2 as a possible D gene (6 bases). The length of the CDR3 is 12 residues. Germline lookup yields CDR1 SNHLY and CDR2 FYNNEI. The germline V and J ends were trimmed by 8 bases and 5 bases, with 12 bases remaining between them.